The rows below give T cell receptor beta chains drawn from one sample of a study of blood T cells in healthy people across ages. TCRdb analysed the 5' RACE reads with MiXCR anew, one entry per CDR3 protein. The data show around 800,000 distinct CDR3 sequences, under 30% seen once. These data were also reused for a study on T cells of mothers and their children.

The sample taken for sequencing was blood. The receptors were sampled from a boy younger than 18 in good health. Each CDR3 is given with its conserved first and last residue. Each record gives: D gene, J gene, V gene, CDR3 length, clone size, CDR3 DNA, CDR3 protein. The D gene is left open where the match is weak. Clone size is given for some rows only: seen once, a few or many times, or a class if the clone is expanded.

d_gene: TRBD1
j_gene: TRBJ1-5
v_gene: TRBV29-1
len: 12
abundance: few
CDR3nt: TGCAGCGTGACAGGGGCCGCAGGGCCCCAGCATTTT
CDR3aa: CSVTGAAGPQHF

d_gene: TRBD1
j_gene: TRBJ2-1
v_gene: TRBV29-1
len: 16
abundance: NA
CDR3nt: TGCAGCGTTGAAGATCTTCGGACAGGGTCTAGGGATGAGCAGTTCTTC
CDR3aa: CSVEDLRTGSRDEQFF

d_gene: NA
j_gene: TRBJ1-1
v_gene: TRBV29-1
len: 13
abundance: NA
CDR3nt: TGCAGCGTTGAGTGGGGGTTCGGCACTGAAGCTTTCTTT
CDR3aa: CSVEWGFGTEAFF

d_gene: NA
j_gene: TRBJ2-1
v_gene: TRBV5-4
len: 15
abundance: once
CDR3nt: TGTGCCAGCAGCCAAGAGGGTGACTCCTACAATGAGCAGTTCTTC
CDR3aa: CASSQEGDSYNEQFF

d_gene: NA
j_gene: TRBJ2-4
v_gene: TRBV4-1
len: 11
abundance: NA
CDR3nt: TGCGCCAGCGCCGCGGGAACAGATCAGTACTTC
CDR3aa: CASAAGTDQYF

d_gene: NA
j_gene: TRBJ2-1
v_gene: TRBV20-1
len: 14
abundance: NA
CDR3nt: TGCAGTGCAAGGACAGAAAGCTCCTACAATGAGCAGTTCTTC
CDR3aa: CSARTESSYNEQFF

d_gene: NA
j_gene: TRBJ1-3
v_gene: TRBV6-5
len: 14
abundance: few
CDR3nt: TGTGCCAGCAGTTACCGGACCCTAGGAAACACCATATATTTT
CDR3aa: CASSYRTLGNTIYF

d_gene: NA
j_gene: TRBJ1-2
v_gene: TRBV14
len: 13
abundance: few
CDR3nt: TGTGCCAGCAGCCAAGCCAGGGCTTTCGGCTACACCTTC
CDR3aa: CASSQARAFGYTF

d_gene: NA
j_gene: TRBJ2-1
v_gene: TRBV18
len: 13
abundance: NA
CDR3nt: TGTGCCAGCTCACCACAGTTTTACAATGAGCAGTTCTTC
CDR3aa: CASSPQFYNEQFF

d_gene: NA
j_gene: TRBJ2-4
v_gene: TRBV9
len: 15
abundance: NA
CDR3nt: TGTGCCAGCAGCGAGTCGGGGATAGCCAAAAACATTCAGTACTTC
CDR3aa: CASSESGIAKNIQYF

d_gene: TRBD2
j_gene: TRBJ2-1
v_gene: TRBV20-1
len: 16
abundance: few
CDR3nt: TGCAGTGCTAGAGAACGGCTAGCGGGGGGAATGAATGAGCAGTTCTTC
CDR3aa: CSARERLAGGMNEQFF

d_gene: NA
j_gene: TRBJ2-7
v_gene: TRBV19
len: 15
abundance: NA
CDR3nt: TGTGCCAGTGGGAACAGGAGAAGGACTCCCTACGAGCAGTACTTC
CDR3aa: CASGNRRRTPYEQYF

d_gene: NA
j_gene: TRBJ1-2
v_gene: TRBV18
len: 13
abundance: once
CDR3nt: TGTGCCAGCTCGCGGGACGCCGACTATGGCTACACCTTC
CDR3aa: CASSRDADYGYTF

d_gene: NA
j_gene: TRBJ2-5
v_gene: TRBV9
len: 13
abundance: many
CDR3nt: TGTGCCAGCAGTCCAGGTTTTCAAGAGACCCAGTACTTC
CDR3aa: CASSPGFQETQYF

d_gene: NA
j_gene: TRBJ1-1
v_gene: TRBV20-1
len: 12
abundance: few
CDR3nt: TGCAGTGCTAGAGTGGTGGACTATACGGCTTTCTTT
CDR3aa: CSARVVDYTAFF

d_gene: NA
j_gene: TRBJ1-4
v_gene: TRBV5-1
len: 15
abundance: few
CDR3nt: TGCGCCAGCAGCTTCGACAGTCTCCTCAATGAAAAACTGTTTTTT
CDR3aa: CASSFDSLLNEKLFF

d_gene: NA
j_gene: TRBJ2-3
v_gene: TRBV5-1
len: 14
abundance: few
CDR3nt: TGCGCCAGCAGCGATGATGTAAACACAGATACGCAGTATTTT
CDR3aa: CASSDDVNTDTQYF

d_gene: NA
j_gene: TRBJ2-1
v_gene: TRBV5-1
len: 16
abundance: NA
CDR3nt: TGCGCCAGCAGCAGGAGACAGACGTCCTCCTACAATGAGCAGTTCTTC
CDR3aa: CASSRRQTSSYNEQFF

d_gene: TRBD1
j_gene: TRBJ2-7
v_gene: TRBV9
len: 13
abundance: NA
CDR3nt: TGCGCCAGCAGTAAACAGGGGATTGGCGAGCAGTACTTC
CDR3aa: CASSKQGIGEQYF

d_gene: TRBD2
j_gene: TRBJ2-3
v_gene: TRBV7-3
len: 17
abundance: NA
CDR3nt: TGTGCCAGCAGCTCCTGGACTAGCGGGGGGGCTAAGGATACGCAGTATTTT
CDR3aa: CASSSWTSGGAKDTQYF

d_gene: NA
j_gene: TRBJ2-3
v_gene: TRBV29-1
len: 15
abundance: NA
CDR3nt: TGCAGCGTTGAAGGTCGTGCGTATCTCCCAGATACGCAGTATTTT
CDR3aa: CSVEGRAYLPDTQYF

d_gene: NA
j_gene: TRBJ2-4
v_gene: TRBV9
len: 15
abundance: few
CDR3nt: TGTGCCAGCAGCGTAGGGGACTTTAGCGTCAACATTCAGTACTTC
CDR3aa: CASSVGDFSVNIQYF

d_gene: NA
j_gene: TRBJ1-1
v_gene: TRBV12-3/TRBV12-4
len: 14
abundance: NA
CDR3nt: TGTGCCAGCAGCCCGCGAGGCATCCACACTGAAGCTTTCTTT
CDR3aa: CASSPRGIHTEAFF

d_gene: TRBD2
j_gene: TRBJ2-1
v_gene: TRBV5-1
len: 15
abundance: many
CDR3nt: TGCGCCAGCAGCTCCCTAGCGGGGGGGCACAATGAGCAGTTCTTC
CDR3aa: CASSSLAGGHNEQFF

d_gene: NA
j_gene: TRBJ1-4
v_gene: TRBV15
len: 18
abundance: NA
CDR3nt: TGTGCCACCAGCAGAGCGTTTAGACAGGATATAACTAATGAAAAACTGTTTTTT
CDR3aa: CATSRAFRQDITNEKLFF

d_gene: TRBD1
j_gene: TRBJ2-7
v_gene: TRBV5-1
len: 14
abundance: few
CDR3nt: TGCGCCAGCAGCTTGACAGGGACAGCCTACGAGCAGTACTTC
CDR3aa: CASSLTGTAYEQYF

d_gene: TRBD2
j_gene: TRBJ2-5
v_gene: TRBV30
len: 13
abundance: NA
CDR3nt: TGTGCCTGGATTGCGGGGGACCAAGAGACCCAGTACTTC
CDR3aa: CAWIAGDQETQYF

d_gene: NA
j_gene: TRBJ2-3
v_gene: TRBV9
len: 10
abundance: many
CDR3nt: TGTGCCAGCGGCACAGATACGCAGTATTTT
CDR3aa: CASGTDTQYF

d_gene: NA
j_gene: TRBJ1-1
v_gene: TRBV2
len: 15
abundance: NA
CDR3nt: TGTGCCAGCACCTTAGACAGTAACGGCGGGGCTGAAGCTTTCTTT
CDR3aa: CASTLDSNGGAEAFF

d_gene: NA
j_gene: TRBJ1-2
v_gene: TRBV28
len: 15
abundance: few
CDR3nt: TGTGCCAGCATGAGGCTTCTGGGGCAGGGGAATGGCTACACCTTC
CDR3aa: CASMRLLGQGNGYTF

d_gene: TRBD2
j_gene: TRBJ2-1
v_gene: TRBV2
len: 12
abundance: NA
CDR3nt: TGTGCCAGCAGGGTTAGCGGGAGCGAGCAGTTCTTC
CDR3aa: CASRVSGSEQFF

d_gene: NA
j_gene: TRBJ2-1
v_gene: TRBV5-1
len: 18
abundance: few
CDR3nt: TGCGCCAGCAGCTTGAATGGGTACCGGGTGGACTCCTACAATGAGCAGTTCTTC
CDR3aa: CASSLNGYRVDSYNEQFF

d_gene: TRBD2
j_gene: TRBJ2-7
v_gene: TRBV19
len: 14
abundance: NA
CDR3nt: TGTGCCAGTAGTATGGGTCTAGCGGCTTACGAGCAGTACTTC
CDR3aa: CASSMGLAAYEQYF

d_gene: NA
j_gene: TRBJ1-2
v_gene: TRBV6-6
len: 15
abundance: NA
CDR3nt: TGTGCCAGCAGTTACATATCGGGGAGGAACTATGGCTACACCTTC
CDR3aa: CASSYISGRNYGYTF

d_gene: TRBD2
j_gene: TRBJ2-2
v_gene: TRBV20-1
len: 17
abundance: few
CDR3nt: TGCAGTGCTAGAGACTCTACTAGCGGGGACCCCTCCGGGGAGCTGTTTTTT
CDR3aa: CSARDSTSGDPSGELFF

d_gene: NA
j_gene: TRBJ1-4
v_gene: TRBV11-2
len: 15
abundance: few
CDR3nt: TGTGCCAGCAGCTTTTACCGGGATGAGAATGAAAAACTGTTTTTT
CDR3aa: CASSFYRDENEKLFF

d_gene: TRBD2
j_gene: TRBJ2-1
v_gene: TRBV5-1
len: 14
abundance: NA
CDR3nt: TGCGCCAGCAGCTTCGGGACTAGATACAATGAGCAGTTCTTC
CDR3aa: CASSFGTRYNEQFF

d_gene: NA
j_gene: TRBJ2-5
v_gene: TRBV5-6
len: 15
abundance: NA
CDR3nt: TGTGCCAGCAGCTTGGGGACTTATGCATCCGAGACCCAGTACTTC
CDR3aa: CASSLGTYASETQYF

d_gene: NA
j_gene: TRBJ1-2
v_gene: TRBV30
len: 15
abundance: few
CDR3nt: TGTGCCTGGAGGGGTTTGGGCAGGTGGAACTATGGCTACACCTTC
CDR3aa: CAWRGLGRWNYGYTF

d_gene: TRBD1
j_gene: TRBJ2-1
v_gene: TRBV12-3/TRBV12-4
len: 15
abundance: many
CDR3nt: TGTGCCAGCAGCCTCGGACAGGGCTCCTACAATGAGCAGTTCTTC
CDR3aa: CASSLGQGSYNEQFF